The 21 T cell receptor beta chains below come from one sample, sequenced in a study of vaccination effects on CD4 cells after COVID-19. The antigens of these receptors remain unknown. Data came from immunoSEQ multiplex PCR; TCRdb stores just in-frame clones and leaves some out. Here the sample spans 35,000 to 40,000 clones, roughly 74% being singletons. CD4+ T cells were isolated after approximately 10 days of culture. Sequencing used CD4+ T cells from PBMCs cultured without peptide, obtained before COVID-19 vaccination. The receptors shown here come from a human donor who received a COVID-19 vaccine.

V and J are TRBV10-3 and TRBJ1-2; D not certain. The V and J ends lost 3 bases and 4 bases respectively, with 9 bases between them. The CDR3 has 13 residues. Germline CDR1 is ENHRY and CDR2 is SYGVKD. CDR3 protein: CAISESLSYGYTF. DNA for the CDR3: TGTGCCATCAGTGAATCCCTTTCCTATGGCTACACCTTC.

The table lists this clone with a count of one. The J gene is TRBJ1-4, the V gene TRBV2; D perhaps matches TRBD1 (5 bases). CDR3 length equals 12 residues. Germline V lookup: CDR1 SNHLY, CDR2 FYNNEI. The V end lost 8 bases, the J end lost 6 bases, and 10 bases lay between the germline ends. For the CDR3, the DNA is TGTGCCAGCGGGGGTTCGGATGAAAAACTGTTTTTT. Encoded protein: CASGGSDEKLFF.

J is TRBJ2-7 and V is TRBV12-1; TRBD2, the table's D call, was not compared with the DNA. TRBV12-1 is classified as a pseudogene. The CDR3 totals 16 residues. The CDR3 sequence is CASSFIPGLVPYEQYF. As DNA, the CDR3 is TGTGCCAGCAGCTTCATACCGGGACTGGTACCCTACGAGCAGTACTTC.

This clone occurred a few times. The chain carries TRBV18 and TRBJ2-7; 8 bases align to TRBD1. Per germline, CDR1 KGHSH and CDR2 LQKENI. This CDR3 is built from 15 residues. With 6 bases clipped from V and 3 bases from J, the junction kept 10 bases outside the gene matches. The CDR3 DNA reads TGTGCCAGCTCGTCAGGACAGGGACGGAACTACGAGCAGTACTTC. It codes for CASSSGQGRNYEQYF.

The CDR3 bases are TGCGCCAGCAGCTGGCAGGGAGGCTATGGCTACACCTTC. As protein: CASSWQGGYGYTF. V and J are TRBV5-1 and TRBJ1-2; possible D gene TRBD1, 5 bases. V lost 3 bases and J lost 4, with 10 bases in between. Per germline, CDR1 SGHRS and CDR2 YFSETQ. CDR3 length: 13 amino acids.

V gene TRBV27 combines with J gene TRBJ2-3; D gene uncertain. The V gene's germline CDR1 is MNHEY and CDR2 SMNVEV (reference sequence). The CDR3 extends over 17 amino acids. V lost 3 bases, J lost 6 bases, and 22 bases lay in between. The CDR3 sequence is CASSFPRNSGRADTQYF. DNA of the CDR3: TGTGCCAGCAGTTTCCCTCGCAACTCCGGTCGGGCGGATACGCAGTATTTT.

The CDR3 loop is CASSPGTANYGYTF. As DNA, the CDR3 is TGTGCCAGCTCACCTGGAACAGCTAACTATGGCTACACCTTC. The rearrangement links TRBV18 to TRBJ1-2; no firm D call. V was pared by 3 bases and J by 0 bases, with 8 bases between. In germline, CDR1 is KGHSH, CDR2 LQKENI. The CDR3 contains 14 residues.

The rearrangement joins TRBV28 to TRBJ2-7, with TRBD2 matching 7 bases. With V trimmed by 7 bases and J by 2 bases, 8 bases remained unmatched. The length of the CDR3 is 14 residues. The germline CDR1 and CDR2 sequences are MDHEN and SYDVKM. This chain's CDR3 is CASTQAGTTYEQYF. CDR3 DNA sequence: TGTGCCAGCACCCAAGCGGGGACGACCTACGAGCAGTACTTC.

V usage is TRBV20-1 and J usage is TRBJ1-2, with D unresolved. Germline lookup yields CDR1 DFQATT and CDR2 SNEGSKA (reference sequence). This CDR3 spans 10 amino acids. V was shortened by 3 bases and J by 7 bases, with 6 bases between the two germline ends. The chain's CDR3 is CSASYPGYTF. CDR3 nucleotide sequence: TGCAGTGCTAGCTATCCTGGCTACACCTTC.

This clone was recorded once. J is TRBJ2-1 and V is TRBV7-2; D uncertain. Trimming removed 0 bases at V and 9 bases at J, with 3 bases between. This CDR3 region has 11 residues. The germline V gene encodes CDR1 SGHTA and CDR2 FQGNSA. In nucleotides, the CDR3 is TGTGCCAGCAGCTTAGCGCTTGAGCAGTTCTTC. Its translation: CASSLALEQFF. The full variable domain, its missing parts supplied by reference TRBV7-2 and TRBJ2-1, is GAGVSQSPSNKVTEKGKDVELRCDPISGHTALYWYRQSLGQGLEFLIYFQGNSAPDKSGLPSDRFSAERTGGSVSTLTIQRTQQEDSAVYLCASSLALEQFFGPGTRLTVL.

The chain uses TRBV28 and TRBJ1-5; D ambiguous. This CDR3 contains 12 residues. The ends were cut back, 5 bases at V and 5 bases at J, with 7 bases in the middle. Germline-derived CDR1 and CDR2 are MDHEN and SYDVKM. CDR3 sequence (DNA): TGTGCCAGCAGTCTAGATTATCAGCCCCAGCATTTT. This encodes CASSLDYQPQHF.

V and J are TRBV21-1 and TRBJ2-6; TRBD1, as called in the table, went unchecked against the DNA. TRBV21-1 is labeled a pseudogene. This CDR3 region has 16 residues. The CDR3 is CASSKDRTSGANVLTF. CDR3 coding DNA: TGTGCCAGCAGCAAGGACAGAACCTCTGGGGCCAACGTCCTGACTTTC.

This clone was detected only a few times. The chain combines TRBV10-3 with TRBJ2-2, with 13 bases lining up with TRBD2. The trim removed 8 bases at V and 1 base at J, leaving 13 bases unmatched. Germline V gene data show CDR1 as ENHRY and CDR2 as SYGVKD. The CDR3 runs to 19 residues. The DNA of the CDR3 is TGTGCCATCCCTAACGGGGGACTAGCGGGACCCCAGAACACCGGGGAGCTGTTTTTT. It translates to CAIPNGGLAGPQNTGELFF.

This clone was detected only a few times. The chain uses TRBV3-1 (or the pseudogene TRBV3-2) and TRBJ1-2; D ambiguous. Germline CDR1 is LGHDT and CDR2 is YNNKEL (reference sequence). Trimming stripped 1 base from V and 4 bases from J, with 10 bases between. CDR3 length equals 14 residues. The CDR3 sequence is CASSQVGTLYGYTF. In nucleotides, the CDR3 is TGTGCCAGCAGCCAAGTAGGCACCCTCTATGGCTACACCTTC.

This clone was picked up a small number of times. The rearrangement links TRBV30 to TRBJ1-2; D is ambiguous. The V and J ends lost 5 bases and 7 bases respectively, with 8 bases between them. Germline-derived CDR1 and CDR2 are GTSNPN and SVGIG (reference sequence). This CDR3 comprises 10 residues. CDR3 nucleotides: TGTGCCTGGGGCTTAGGTGGCTACACCTTC. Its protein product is CAWGLGGYTF.

In DNA form, the CDR3 reads TGCGCCAGCAGCTTGGGACGATGGGGAGAGACCCAGTACTTC. Amino acids: CASSLGRWGETQYF. V usage is TRBV5-1 and J usage is TRBJ2-5; D is unclear. The V and J ends lost 0 bases and 4 bases respectively, with 10 bases between them. Germline loops: CDR1 SGHRS, CDR2 YFSETQ. This CDR3 is 14 amino acids long.

In DNA form, the CDR3 reads TGCAGCGTTGAACAGGGGTCCTACGAGCAGTACTTC. It yields the protein CSVEQGSYEQYF. The chain has TRBV29-1 and TRBJ2-7; maybe TRBD1 (6 bases). The CDR3 is 12 residues long. Trimming pared 2 bases from V and 1 base from J, leaving 6 bases between. Per the germline V gene, CDR1 is SQVTM and CDR2 is ANQGSEA.

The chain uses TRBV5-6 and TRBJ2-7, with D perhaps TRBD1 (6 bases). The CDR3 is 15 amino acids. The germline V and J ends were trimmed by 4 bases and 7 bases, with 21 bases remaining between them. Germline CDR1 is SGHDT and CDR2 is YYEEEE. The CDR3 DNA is TGTGCCAGCAGCCGTGGGCAGGGACAAGTGCGGGAGCAGTACTTC. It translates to CASSRGQGQVREQYF. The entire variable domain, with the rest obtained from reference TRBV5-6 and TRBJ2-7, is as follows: DAGVTQSPTHLIKTRGQQVTLRCSPKSGHDTVSWYQQALGQGPQFIFQYYEEEERQRGNFPDRFSGHQFPNYSSELNVNALLLGDSALYLCASSRGQGQVREQYFGPGTRLTVT.

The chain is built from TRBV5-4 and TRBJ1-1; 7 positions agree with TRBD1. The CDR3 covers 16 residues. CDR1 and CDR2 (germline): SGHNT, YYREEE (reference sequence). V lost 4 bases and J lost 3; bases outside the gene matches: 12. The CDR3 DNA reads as TGTGCCAGCAGCCCCCCATGGCCAGGGGGGGACACTGAAGCTTTCTTT. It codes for CASSPPWPGGDTEAFF.

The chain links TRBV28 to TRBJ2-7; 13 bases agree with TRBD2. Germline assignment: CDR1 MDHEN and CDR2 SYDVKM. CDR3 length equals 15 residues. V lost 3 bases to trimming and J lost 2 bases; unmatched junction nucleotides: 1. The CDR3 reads CASSFGLAGAYEQYF. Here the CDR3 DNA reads TGTGCCAGCAGTTTCGGACTAGCGGGAGCCTACGAGCAGTACTTC.

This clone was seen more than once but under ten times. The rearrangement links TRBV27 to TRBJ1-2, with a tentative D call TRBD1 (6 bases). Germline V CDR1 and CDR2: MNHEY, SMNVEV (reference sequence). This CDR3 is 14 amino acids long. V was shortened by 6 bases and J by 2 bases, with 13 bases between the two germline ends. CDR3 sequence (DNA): TGTGCCAGCAGCAGGACAGCCAACAACTATGGCTACACCTTC. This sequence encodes CASSRTANNYGYTF.